This is a list of T cell receptor beta chains from one sample in a study of OX40 agonist ivuxolimab in advanced cancers. Measured with immunoSEQ multiplex PCR; TCRdb has only the in-frame clones, and not every one. This sample yields around 95,000 clones, of which about 91% are seen a single time; roughly 0.56% belongs to the top ten. The starting material was CD4+ or CD8+ T cells sorted from blood, obtained in a trial of the OX40 agonist ivuxolimab. All receptors derive from an adult with an advanced solid tumor such as melanoma, head and neck, liver or kidney cancer. Both conserved end residues are trimmed from each CDR3.

v_gene	j_gene	CDR3aa
TRBV27	TRBJ2-3	ASMMRIQGTDTQY
TRBV9	TRBJ1-4	ASSATDWSEKLF
TRBV5-1	TRBJ1-1	ASSFDRNTEAF
TRBV7-2	TRBJ2-5	ASSSQETQY
TRBV5-1	TRBJ2-7	ASSLALVGVEQY
TRBV28	TRBJ2-7	ASSPLITAGTGVRYEQY
TRBV30	TRBJ2-7	ATRAKGGPYEQY
TRBV18	TRBJ1-4	ASSDSPNEKLF
TRBV18	TRBJ2-7	ASSPPQREVGEQY
TRBV7-3	TRBJ1-1	ASSPGTGRNTEAF
TRBV7-2	TRBJ2-3	ASTPSGSTDTQY
TRBV7-8	TRBJ2-1	ASSPIPAPEGQF
TRBV7-9	TRBJ2-7	ASSPQGNSYEQY
TRBV19	TRBJ2-3	ASSIDGRRGRITDTQY
TRBV11-2	TRBJ2-3	ASSLTGTSFTDTQY
TRBV7-9	TRBJ2-1	ASSFPRQATRGVYNEQF
TRBV19	TRBJ1-1	ASSMTGGNTEAF
TRBV5-1	TRBJ2-7	ASSHSRYEQY
TRBV5-1	TRBJ2-1	ASSLGLALFNEQF
TRBV7-2	TRBJ1-5	ASSLGDRRFEPQH
TRBV4-3	TRBJ1-1	ASSQDRGTGGLNTEAF
TRBV28	TRBJ2-5	ASSLGGTRQETQY
TRBV5-6	TRBJ2-2	ASSLPSGTGELF
TRBV6-6	TRBJ1-1	ASSSSEYGLNTEAF
TRBV7-6	TRBJ1-2	ASSLAGGADYGYT
TRBV7-9	TRBJ2-5	ASTQSGQGRGETQY
TRBV6-6	TRBJ2-1	ASSRAGGDEQF
TRBV15	TRBJ2-7	ATSFRRDSYEQY
TRBV27	TRBJ1-1	ASSFAPEAF
TRBV5-1	TRBJ2-2	ASSLASGGYEELF
TRBV30	TRBJ1-1	AWIRYRNTEAF
TRBV6-6	TRBJ1-1	ASSDDSPDEAF
TRBV4-3	TRBJ2-7	ASSQVTGAAYEQY
TRBV7-9	TRBJ2-3	ASSFIPGLATDTQY
TRBV11-1	TRBJ1-1	ASSIEGNGNTEAF
TRBV25-1	TRBJ2-1	ASSDPGGLNNEQF
TRBV5-1	TRBJ2-3	ASSFSSGSTDTQY
TRBV10-3	TRBJ1-5	AITPDRNQPQH
TRBV5-1	TRBJ2-2	ASSLVTGAKNTGELF
TRBV11-2	TRBJ1-4	ASSFTNSNEKLF
TRBV4-3	TRBJ2-1	ASSQVGNSYNEQF
TRBV4-2	TRBJ1-5	ASSQEQGRNQPQH
TRBV7-6	TRBJ2-5	ASSLFRRRASGAQETQY
TRBV15	TRBJ2-5	ATSRDYALSPETQY